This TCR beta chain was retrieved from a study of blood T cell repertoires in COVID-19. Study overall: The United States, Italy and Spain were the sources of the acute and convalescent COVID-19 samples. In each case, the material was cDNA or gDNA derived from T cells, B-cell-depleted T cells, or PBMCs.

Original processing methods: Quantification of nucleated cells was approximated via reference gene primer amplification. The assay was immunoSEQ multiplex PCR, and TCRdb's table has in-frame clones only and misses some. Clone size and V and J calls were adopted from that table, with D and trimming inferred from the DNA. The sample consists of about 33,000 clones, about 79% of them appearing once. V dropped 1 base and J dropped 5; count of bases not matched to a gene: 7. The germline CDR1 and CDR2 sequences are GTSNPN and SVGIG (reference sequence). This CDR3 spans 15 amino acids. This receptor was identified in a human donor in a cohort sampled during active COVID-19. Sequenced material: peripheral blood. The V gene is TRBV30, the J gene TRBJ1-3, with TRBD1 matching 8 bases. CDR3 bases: TGTGCCTGGAGTGCCCGACAGGGGACGAGAAACACCATATATTTT. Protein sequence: CAWSARQGTRNTIYF.